These 18 T cell receptor beta chains share one sample of origin, sequenced in a study of human T cells and chemical hapten exposure (dated by TCRdb to the early 2020s). Explained via the paper, the time point label denotes: patch test 1, 2 weeks after DPC sensitization. In the paper's terms, the treatment or condition label means: therapeutic diphenylcyclopropenone sensitization with weekly scalp DPC. Library method: RACE. TCRdb shows the sequencer as NextSeq 500. TCRdb itself trimmed the public reads at Q25 with fastp, ran MiXCR and retained productive beta chains. Every entry covers one CDR3 protein and lists the most common genes and DNA from its rows. Recorded for this sample are approximately 350,000 distinct CDR3 sequences; 5.5% to 8% of them occurred a single time. Jointly, the top ten make up roughly 7.9% of the sample. Material: whole blood, obtained in connection with sensitization to the hapten diphenylcyclopropenone (DPC). These receptor sequences come from a woman aged 18-35 years with alopecia areata. Some clones in this sample may be carry-over from other donors' samples.

This clonotype was seen only a few times. J is TRBJ1-2 and V is TRBV24-1, with TRBD1 as a possible D gene (5 bases). Trimming left V 8 bases short and J 6 bases short, with 12 bases between. Germline-derived CDR1 and CDR2 are KGHDR and SFDVKD. The CDR3 has 12 amino acids. The CDR3 region has the DNA TGTGCCACCACTGTTCCAGGGCATGGCTACACCTTC. This encodes CATTVPGHGYTF.

At least ten counts were recorded for this clonotype. The genes are TRBV6-5 and TRBJ2-3, with 10 bases fitting TRBD1. CDR3 length: 15 residues. J was trimmed by 4 bases and V by 7 bases; bases with no gene match: 8. Germline V CDR1 and CDR2: MNHEY, SVGAGI. The CDR3 spells CASNKGTGEPDTQYF. The DNA of the CDR3 is TGTGCCAGCAACAAAGGGACAGGGGAGCCAGATACGCAGTATTTT.

This chain uses TRBV20-1 with TRBJ1-1; D not certain. The germline V gene has CDR1 DFQATT and CDR2 SNEGSKA (reference sequence). The CDR3 is made up of 14 amino acids. The germline V and J ends were trimmed by 6 bases and 6 bases, with 20 bases remaining between them. The CDR3 reads CSALEAAGPSEAFF. The DNA of the CDR3 is TGCAGTGCCCTGGAGGCGGCAGGTCCCTCTGAAGCTTTCTTT.

As concerns this clonotype: Compared with germline, one end of the junction differs, possibly owing to a read error. This sequence joins TRBV29-1 and TRBJ1-1; TRBD1 might be the D (5 bases). The V gene's germline CDR1 is SQVTM and CDR2 ANQGSEA. The CDR3 is 13 residues long. The DNA of the CDR3 is TGCAGCGTTGAAATCGGGGTAGGGGCAGAAGGTTTCTTT. Translating gives CSVEIGVGAEGFF.

This clonotype was recorded only once. This rearrangement joins TRBV12-3 or TRBV12-4 to TRBJ1-1; D not certain. The CDR3 is 12 amino acids. V lost 4 bases and J 3 bases, leaving 6 bases between the germline ends. CDR3 DNA: TGTGCCAGCAGTTCTAAGTACACTGAAGCTTTCTTT. Translated, it gives CASSSKYTEAFF.

This clonotype has just a few counts. The chain has TRBV20-1 and TRBJ2-1; D gene unclear. The CDR3 is 15 amino acids. Trimming cost V 6 bases and J 5 bases, with 20 bases left between them. Germline lookup yields CDR1 DFQATT and CDR2 SNEGSKA (reference sequence). CDR3 in amino acids: CSAALNPVGHNEQFF. The CDR3 DNA is TGCAGTGCCGCCCTTAACCCGGTCGGGCACAATGAGCAGTTCTTC.

This clonotype was seen a few times. The chain carries TRBV6-1 and TRBJ1-5; D remains ambiguous. Per germline, CDR1 MNHNS and CDR2 SASEGT. V lost 2 bases and J 0 bases, leaving 14 bases between the germline ends. The length of the CDR3 is 17 residues. CDR3 DNA sequence: TGTGCCAGCAGTGAATTGAAACAGCTTTATAGCAATCAGCCCCAGCATTTT. Translating it yields CASSELKQLYSNQPQHF.

V usage is TRBV6-2 or TRBV6-3 and J usage is TRBJ1-1, with D perhaps TRBD1 (6 bases). The CDR3 length is 14 residues. V was shortened by 5 bases and J by 7 bases, with 17 bases between the two germline ends. Germline CDR1 reads MNHEY; CDR2 reads SVGEGT. The chain's CDR3 is CASSPIASDSEAFF. The CDR3 bases are TGTGCCAGCAGTCCCATTGCCTCGGACAGTGAAGCTTTCTTT.

Ten or more counts support this clonotype. The V gene is TRBV20-1, the J gene TRBJ2-3, with a weak D call TRBD2 (5 bases). The germline V and J ends were trimmed by 6 bases and 1 base, with 11 bases remaining between them. Germline V CDR1 and CDR2: DFQATT, SNEGSKA (reference sequence). The CDR3 loop spans 13 amino acids. The CDR3 here is CSAGMRGTDTQYF. CDR3 sequence (DNA): TGCAGTGCCGGGATGCGGGGCACAGATACGCAGTATTTT.

This clonotype showed up just a few times. The chain has TRBV5-1 and TRBJ2-3, with 9 bases identical to TRBD2. J was trimmed by 6 bases and V by 0 bases; bases with no gene match: 11. The CDR3 is 17 amino acids. Germline V gene lookup returns CDR1 SGHRS and CDR2 YFSETQ. The chain's CDR3 is CASSLVFRRGGRDTQYF. In nucleotides, the CDR3 is TGCGCCAGCAGCTTGGTTTTTCGGCGGGGGGGCCGGGATACGCAGTATTTT.

Only a few counts were recorded for this clonotype. The V and J genes are TRBV4-1 and TRBJ1-1; D is ambiguous. Trimming pared 1 base from V and 1 base from J, leaving 7 bases between. In germline, CDR1 is MGHRA, CDR2 YSYEKL. The CDR3 totals 14 residues. CDR3 nucleotides: TGCGCCAGCAGCCAAGTGGCCGAGAACACTGAAGCTTTCTTT. It translates to CASSQVAENTEAFF.

This clonotype has a handful of counts. The gene calls are TRBV7-2 and TRBJ2-2; no definite D call. This CDR3 has 15 residues. Germline V CDR1 and CDR2: SGHTA, FQGNSA. V lost 1 base and J 2 bases, leaving 8 bases between the germline ends. The CDR3 reads CASSLGLFNTGELFF. CDR3 nucleotides: TGTGCCAGCAGCTTAGGACTGTTTAACACCGGGGAGCTGTTTTTT.

The genes are TRBV3-1 and TRBJ1-6, with 11 nucleotides matching TRBD1. There are 15 residues in the CDR3. Trimming cost V 4 bases and J 9 bases; bases outside gene matches: 5. Germline values: CDR1 LGHDT, CDR2 YNNKEL (reference sequence). CDR3 coding DNA: TGTGCCAGCAGCCTGGGGGACAGGGGGATTTCACCCCTCCACTTT. Its translation is CASSLGDRGISPLHF.

This clonotype was seen many times. The CDR3 coding sequence is TGCAGTGCTCCCGGGAAAACGTATGTAAATGAGCAGTTCTTC. Residues: CSAPGKTYVNEQFF. This sequence joins TRBV20-1 and TRBJ2-1; tentatively, D is TRBD2 (5 bases). The CDR3 covers 14 residues. Germline V gene data show CDR1 as DFQATT and CDR2 as SNEGSKA (reference sequence). V was shortened by 5 bases and J by 7 bases, with 18 bases between the two germline ends.

This clonotype was detected a few times. V usage is TRBV2 and J usage is TRBJ2-1, with D hard to call. Per the germline V gene, CDR1 is SNHLY and CDR2 is FYNNEI. The V gene lost 8 bases and the J gene lost 7 bases, with 6 bases spanning the gap. This CDR3 has 10 amino acids. This chain's CDR3 is CASYLNEQFF. CDR3 nucleotide sequence: TGTGCCAGCTACTTAAATGAGCAGTTCTTC. The variable domain in full, with the rest retrieved from reference TRBV2 and TRBJ2-1, is EPEVTQTPSHQVTQMGQEVILRCVPISNHLYFYWYRQILGQKVEFLVSFYNNEISEKSEIFDDQFSVERPDGSNFTLKIRSTKLEDSAMYFCASYLNEQFFGPGTRLTVL.

This clonotype was picked up many times. V is TRBV5-8 and J is TRBJ2-1; D assignment may be TRBD1 or TRBD2 (6 bases each). Trimming shortened V by 4 bases and J by 4 bases, and 18 bases separated the two germline ends. Germline V gives CDR1 SGHTS, CDR2 YDEGEE. The CDR3 length is 16 residues. The CDR3 sequence is CASSQPRRGIYNEQFF. CDR3 DNA: TGTGCCAGCAGCCAACCCAGGAGGGGGATTTACAATGAGCAGTTCTTC.

The rearrangement joins TRBV2 to TRBJ2-7; no firm D call. The ends were cut back, 3 bases at V and 3 bases at J, with 9 bases in the middle. There are 13 residues in the CDR3. CDR1 and CDR2 from the germline V gene are SNHLY and FYNNEI. CDR3 in amino acids: CASSETANYEQYF. DNA for the CDR3: TGTGCCAGCAGTGAGACGGCCAACTACGAGCAGTACTTC.

In this sample, this clonotype turned up many times. V gene TRBV18 combines with J gene TRBJ2-3; weak D call: TRBD1 (7 bases). Between the trimmed V and J ends, which lost 3 bases and 1 base, there was a span of 26 bases. CDR3 length equals 20 residues. CDR1 KGHSH and CDR2 LQKENI come from the germline V gene. CDR3 residues: CASSPRDRAVVRDRTDTQYF. In DNA, the CDR3 is TGTGCCAGCTCACCTCGAGACAGGGCTGTGGTGCGGGATCGCACAGATACGCAGTATTTT.